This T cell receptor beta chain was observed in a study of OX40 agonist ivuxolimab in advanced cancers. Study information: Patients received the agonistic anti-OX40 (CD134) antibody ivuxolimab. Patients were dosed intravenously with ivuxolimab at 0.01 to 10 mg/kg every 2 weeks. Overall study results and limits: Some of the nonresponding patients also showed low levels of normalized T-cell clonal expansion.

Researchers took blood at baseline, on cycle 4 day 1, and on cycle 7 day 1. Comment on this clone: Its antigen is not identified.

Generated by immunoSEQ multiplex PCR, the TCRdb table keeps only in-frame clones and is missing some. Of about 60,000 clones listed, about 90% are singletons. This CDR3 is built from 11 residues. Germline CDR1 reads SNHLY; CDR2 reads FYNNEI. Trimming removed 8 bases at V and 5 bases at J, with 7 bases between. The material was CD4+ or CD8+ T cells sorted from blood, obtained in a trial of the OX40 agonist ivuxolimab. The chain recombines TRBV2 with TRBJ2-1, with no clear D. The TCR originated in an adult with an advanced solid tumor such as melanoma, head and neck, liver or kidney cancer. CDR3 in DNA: TGTGCCAGCGGGGTAAACAATGAGCAGTTCTTC. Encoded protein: CASGVNNEQFF.